A selection of T cell receptor beta chains follows, all from one sample in a study of T cell repertoires in cytomegalovirus infection. From the reads, TCRdb called clonotypes with MiXCR, one entry per CDR3 protein. The table has about 600,000 distinct CDR3 sequences, less than 25% seen once. The sequencing sample was made of CD8+ T cells from PBMCs. The receptors come from a human donor in good health (CMV status not recorded). Some clones in this sample may be carry-over from other donors' samples. CDR3s include the opening cysteine and the closing phenylalanine or tryptophan. The D gene is left open where the match is weak. The listing skips clone size in some rows; elsewhere it reads once, few, many or a size class.

D gene: .
V gene: TRBV5-1
J gene: TRBJ2-1
clone size: .
CDR3 protein: CASSFTTDGLYNEQFF
CDR3 DNA: TGCGCCAGCAGCTTTACGACTGATGGGCTATACAATGAGCAGTTCTTC

D gene: .
V gene: TRBV10-3
J gene: TRBJ2-1
clone size: .
CDR3 protein: CAAESESGNEQFF
CDR3 DNA: TGTGCCGCCGAATCAGAATCGGGCAATGAGCAGTTCTTC

D gene: .
V gene: TRBV4-1
J gene: TRBJ2-1
clone size: .
CDR3 protein: CASSQVANYNEQFF
CDR3 DNA: TGCGCCAGCAGCCAAGTTGCCAACTACAATGAGCAGTTCTTC

D gene: TRBD2
V gene: TRBV5-4
J gene: TRBJ2-1
clone size: .
CDR3 protein: CASSGGLAGEVLWF
CDR3 DNA: TGTGCCAGCAGCGGTGGACTAGCGGGGGAGGTCCTGTGGTTC

D gene: TRBD2
V gene: TRBV28
J gene: TRBJ2-3
clone size: many
CDR3 protein: CASSFPGLAGGNSGDTQYF
CDR3 DNA: TGTGCCAGCAGTTTTCCCGGACTAGCGGGGGGAAATTCTGGAGATACGCAGTATTTT

D gene: TRBD2
V gene: TRBV29-1
J gene: TRBJ2-1
clone size: .
CDR3 protein: CSVSGLAGGPRGSDEQFF
CDR3 DNA: TGCAGCGTTTCAGGACTAGCGGGGGGGCCCAGGGGTAGCGATGAGCAGTTCTTC

D gene: .
V gene: TRBV7-9
J gene: TRBJ2-7
clone size: .
CDR3 protein: CASSGRAGAELYEQYF
CDR3 DNA: TGTGCCAGCAGCGGACGGGCGGGGGCCGAACTCTACGAGCAGTACTTC

D gene: TRBD2
V gene: TRBV7-6
J gene: TRBJ2-7
clone size: many
CDR3 protein: CASSPSGGVASYEQYF
CDR3 DNA: TGTGCCAGCAGCCCTAGCGGAGGGGTGGCTTCCTACGAGCAGTACTTC

D gene: .
V gene: TRBV7-6
J gene: TRBJ2-7
clone size: many
CDR3 protein: CASSSEGWGDSAYEQYF
CDR3 DNA: TGTGCCAGCAGCTCCGAGGGGTGGGGGGACAGTGCCTACGAGCAGTACTTC

D gene: .
V gene: TRBV5-6
J gene: TRBJ2-7
clone size: few
CDR3 protein: CASSRTGVHEQYF
CDR3 DNA: TGTGCCAGCAGCCGGACCGGGGTCCACGAGCAGTACTTC

D gene: .
V gene: TRBV7-2
J gene: TRBJ2-7
clone size: many
CDR3 protein: CASSAFYEQYF
CDR3 DNA: TGTGCCAGCAGCGCCTTCTACGAGCAGTACTTC

D gene: .
V gene: TRBV20-1
J gene: TRBJ2-3
clone size: few
CDR3 protein: CSASSLTDTQYF
CDR3 DNA: TGCAGTGCTAGCTCCCTCACAGATACGCAGTATTTT

D gene: TRBD2
V gene: TRBV6-6
J gene: TRBJ2-3
clone size: .
CDR3 protein: CASSYSNPAGGPISTDTQYF
CDR3 DNA: TGTGCCAGCAGTTACTCGAATCCAGCGGGGGGGCCTATAAGCACAGATACGCAGTATTTT

D gene: .
V gene: TRBV9
J gene: TRBJ2-1
clone size: .
CDR3 protein: CASSSLSAYNEQFF
CDR3 DNA: TGTGCCAGCAGCTCCCTCTCGGCCTACAATGAGCAGTTCTTC

D gene: .
V gene: TRBV7-8
J gene: TRBJ1-4
clone size: many
CDR3 protein: CASRTSGVELFF
CDR3 DNA: TGTGCCAGCAGAACCTCAGGGGTGGAACTGTTTTTT

D gene: TRBD2
V gene: TRBV7-9
J gene: TRBJ2-7
clone size: few
CDR3 protein: CASSDGGSSYEQYF
CDR3 DNA: TGTGCCAGCAGCGACGGGGGGAGCTCCTACGAGCAGTACTTC

D gene: .
V gene: TRBV10-3
J gene: TRBJ2-5
clone size: .
CDR3 protein: CAISDGDTQETQYF
CDR3 DNA: TGTGCCATCAGTGATGGGGACACCCAAGAGACCCAGTACTTC

D gene: .
V gene: TRBV12-3/TRBV12-4
J gene: TRBJ1-5
clone size: .
CDR3 protein: CANRNRGNQPQHF
CDR3 DNA: TGTGCCAACAGGAACAGGGGCAATCAGCCCCAGCATTTT

D gene: TRBD2
V gene: TRBV12-3/TRBV12-4
J gene: TRBJ2-1
clone size: .
CDR3 protein: CASSGTSGGHSYNEQFF
CDR3 DNA: TGTGCCAGCAGTGGGACTAGCGGGGGGCACTCCTACAATGAGCAGTTCTTC